Each of the 5 T cell receptor beta chains below was sequenced from the same sample in a study of cytomegalovirus exposure and HLA in healthy donors. Data came from immunoSEQ multiplex PCR; TCRdb stores just in-frame clones and leaves some out. The sample records 110,000 to 150,000 clones, 80% to 90% being singletons. The sample comprised PBMCs. Receptors were obtained from a woman in her twenties or thirties in good health and CMV-seropositive.

The chain joins TRBV9 to TRBJ2-1; TRBD2 agrees at 12 bases. This CDR3 is built from 20 residues. Germline values: CDR1 SGDLS, CDR2 YYNGEE. The junction had 13 bases not matched to a gene; V was cut back by 3 bases and J by 0 bases. The CDR3 is CASSAGLGTSGLSSYNEQFF. CDR3 sequence (DNA): TGTGCCAGCAGCGCGGGTCTCGGGACTAGCGGGTTGAGCTCCTACAATGAGCAGTTCTTC.

The chain uses TRBV5-6 and TRBJ2-3; 7 bases line up with TRBD2. V was pared by 0 bases and J by 2 bases, with 9 bases of the junction left unmatched. The length of the CDR3 is 17 residues. The germline gives CDR1 SGHDT, CDR2 YYEEEE. In DNA, the CDR3 is TGTGCCAGCAGCTTGGCCTCGTCTAGCGGAATCACAGATACGCAGTATTTT. Amino acid sequence: CASSLASSSGITDTQYF.

The CDR3 protein is CATSRGSDSYNEQFF. The CDR3 DNA reads as TGTGCCACCAGCAGAGGGTCAGATTCCTACAATGAGCAGTTCTTC. V gene TRBV15 combines with J gene TRBJ2-1, with unresolved D. Germline V gene lookup returns CDR1 LNHNV and CDR2 YYDKDF (reference sequence). V shed 1 base and J shed 1 base, with 8 bases lying between them. The CDR3 totals 15 residues. The full variable domain, in which reference TRBV15 and TRBJ2-1 provide the parts outside the CDR3, is DAMVIQNPRYQVTQFGKPVTLSCSQTLNHNVMYWYQQKSSQAPKLLFHYYDKDFNNEADTPDNFQSRRPNTSFCFLDIRSPGLGDTAMYLCATSRGSDSYNEQFFGPGTRLTVL.

This clone was counted a few times. The gene calls are TRBV6-5 and TRBJ1-2; TRBD1 is a possible D gene (6 bases). Trimming took off 2 bases at V and 7 bases at J, with 14 bases between the two ends. Germline CDR1 is MNHEY and CDR2 is SVGAGI. The CDR3 is 14 amino acids. The CDR3 loop reads CASSYGGASGGYTF. The DNA of the CDR3 is TGTGCCAGCAGTTACGGGGGGGCCTCAGGTGGCTACACCTTC.

This chain uses TRBV2 with TRBJ2-7; D is undetermined. CDR1 SNHLY and CDR2 FYNNEI come from the germline V gene. Trimming pared 7 bases from V and 3 bases from J, leaving 7 bases between. The CDR3 spans 11 residues. CDR3 protein: CASMAGYEQYF. The CDR3 DNA sequence: TGTGCCAGCATGGCAGGCTACGAGCAGTACTTC.